A single sample is the source of the 2 T cell receptor beta chains below, sequenced in a study of tissue T cells after allogeneic stem cell transplantation. Sequencing used immunoSEQ multiplex PCR; TCRdb keeps in-frame clones, though not all of them. The sample holds some 48,000 clones, about 73% seen once. The sample comprised sorted cells pooled from one or two spleens. The receptors were sampled from a pool of C57BL/6 mice in good health.

On this clone: The germline and genes are mouse ones. The CDR3 loop is CASSIPGGREQYF. CDR3 bases read: TGTGCCAGCAGTATTCCGGGGGGGCGCGAACAGTAC. The chain uses TRBV19 and TRBJ2-7; the match to TRBD2 covers 8 bases. The read falls 1 residue short of the CDR3 end, and the missing part is taken from the germline J gene. Germline CDR1 and CDR2: FNHDT and SITEND (reference sequence). This CDR3 spans 13 amino acids. Germline trimming cut 2 bases from V and 7 bases from J; bases unmatched to any gene: 5.

Concerning this clone: All gene names here are mouse names. The CDR3 is CASGEEGPDTQYF. The CDR3 bases that were read are TGTGCCAGCGGTGAGGAGGGGCCAGACACCCAGTAC. The chain combines TRBV13-2 with TRBJ2-5; tentatively, D is TRBD1 or TRBD2 (5 bases each). The read terminates 1 residue before the CDR3 end, so the remaining end is supplied by the germline J gene. Trimming took 2 bases from V and 5 from J, leaving 9 bases between them. CDR1 and CDR2 (germline): NNHNN, SYGAGS (reference sequence). The CDR3 is 13 residues long.